Following are 14 T cell receptor beta chains from one sample sequenced in a study of Ad26.COV2.S vaccination and SARS-CoV-2 variants. Treatment given: about 20 received Ad26.COV2.S at low or high dose, single or two shots; roughly five received placebo; per-sample allocation not given. The samples were gathered on day 63 after the first injection of vaccine or placebo. Produced via immunoSEQ multiplex PCR; TCRdb's table is partial and in-frame only. The table records more than 350,000 clones, approximately 90% of them present only once. Sequenced material: peripheral blood, taken in a trial of Ad26.COV2.S vaccine versus placebo. The receptors come from a person between 18 and 59 years old who received the Ad26.COV2.S COVID-19 vaccine or a placebo.

This sequence joins TRBV5-6 and TRBJ2-2; no clear D gene. CDR1 is SGHDT and CDR2 is YYEEEE in the germline V gene. Trimming shortened V by 0 bases and J by 2 bases, and 5 bases separated the two germline ends. This CDR3 is 14 amino acids long. CDR3 sequence: CASSLGVNTGELFF. CDR3 coding DNA: TGTGCCAGCAGCTTGGGGGTAAACACCGGGGAGCTGTTTTTT.

V and J are TRBV9 and TRBJ1-2; D uncertain. Trimming removed 0 bases at V and 2 bases at J, with 8 bases between. This CDR3 comprises 14 residues. CDR1 and CDR2 (germline): SGDLS, YYNGEE. The CDR3 here is CASSVDHRNYGYTF. The CDR3 coding sequence is TGTGCCAGCAGCGTAGATCACAGAAACTATGGCTACACCTTC.

The chain joins TRBV29-1 to TRBJ2-1; tentatively, D is TRBD2 (6 bases). The CDR3 sequence is 15 residues long. Germline V gene data show CDR1 as SQVTM and CDR2 as ANQGSEA. V was pared by 2 bases and J by 7 bases, with 18 bases between. The CDR3 spells CSVEKLTRGWNEQFF. CDR3 coding DNA: TGCAGCGTTGAAAAGCTGACTAGAGGGTGGAATGAGCAGTTCTTC.

This chain uses TRBV7-9 with TRBJ1-4, with D tentatively TRBD1 (6 bases). This CDR3 has 13 residues. The germline V gene encodes CDR1 SEHNR and CDR2 FQNEAQ (reference sequence). The V and J ends lost 5 bases and 8 bases respectively, with 12 bases between them. CDR3 DNA sequence: TGTGCCAGCAGCCCCCCCGGGGGCGAAAAACTGTTTTTT. Protein sequence: CASSPPGGEKLFF.

The genes are TRBV4-2 and TRBJ1-5; 9 bases are a match to TRBD1. CDR1 is LGHNA, CDR2 YNFKEQ, per germline. The CDR3 has 15 amino acids. V lost 2 bases, J lost 2 bases, and 1 base stayed unmatched. The CDR3 region is CASSQRQGGNQPQHF. CDR3 in DNA: TGTGCCAGCAGCCAAAGACAGGGGGGCAATCAGCCCCAGCATTTT.

The chain couples TRBV21-1 to TRBJ1-3. TRBV21-1 corresponds to a pseudogene. The CDR3 runs to 15 residues. CDR3 nucleotides: TGTGCCAGCACCCCCCGAGCTTTATCTGGAAACACCATATATTTT. Its translation is CASTPRALSGNTIYF.

This chain links TRBV30 with TRBJ2-6; 10 bases agree with TRBD1. The CDR3 loop spans 18 amino acids. Per germline, CDR1 GTSNPN and CDR2 SVGIG (reference sequence). V shed 3 bases and J 3 bases; nucleotides not matched to a gene: 11. The CDR3 nucleotides read TGTGCCTGGAGCCTACCGACAGGGGGCGCTTATGGGGCCAACGTCCTGACTTTC. Its protein product is CAWSLPTGGAYGANVLTF.

The gene calls are TRBV9 and TRBJ2-7; TRBD1 matches at 10 bases. Germline V gives CDR1 SGDLS, CDR2 YYNGEE. J was trimmed by 6 bases and V by 0 bases; bases with no gene match: 9. This CDR3 has 16 residues. The CDR3 reads CASSVGPGTGVAEQYF. DNA for the CDR3: TGTGCCAGCAGCGTAGGTCCCGGGACAGGGGTTGCCGAGCAGTACTTC.

This rearrangement joins TRBV7-9 to TRBJ1-1; the D gene is possibly TRBD1 (5 bases). With 1 base removed from V and 4 bases from J, the gap between germline ends came to 10 bases. Germline values: CDR1 SEHNR, CDR2 FQNEAQ (reference sequence). The CDR3 has 14 amino acids. The CDR3 DNA is TGTGCCAGCAGCTTAGAGGCAGGGATCACTGAAGCTTTCTTT. Amino acids: CASSLEAGITEAFF.

The J gene is TRBJ2-3, the V gene TRBV15; TRBD1 might be the D (5 bases). The CDR3 runs to 16 residues. V shed 0 bases and J shed 6 bases, with 16 bases lying between them. Germline loops: CDR1 LNHNV, CDR2 YYDKDF (reference sequence). CDR3 sequence reads: CATSRDLDRIEDTQYF. Here the CDR3 DNA reads TGTGCCACCAGCAGAGATCTCGACAGAATAGAGGATACGCAGTATTTT.

As regards this clone: This sample also contains other DNA sequences that code for the same CDR3. The chain uses TRBV7-2 and TRBJ2-7, with a tentative D call TRBD1 (5 bases). Deletions cut 0 bases from V and 0 bases from J, with 6 bases between. The CDR3 is 14 amino acids. CDR1 SGHTA and CDR2 FQGNSA come from the germline V gene. As DNA, the CDR3 is TGTGCCAGCAGCTTAGCGGGGCCCTCCTACGAGCAGTACTTC. Translation gives CASSLAGPSYEQYF.

The chain employs TRBV7-2 and TRBJ2-5, with 11 bases fitting TRBD2. The CDR3 consists of 15 residues. Germline CDR1 is SGHTA and CDR2 is FQGNSA. V gave up 4 bases and J gave up 5 bases; unmatched junction bases: 6. The CDR3 region has the DNA TGTGCCAGCAGCTCTAGCGGGAGGTTTACTGAGACCCAGTACTTC. It specifies CASSSSGRFTETQYF.

The rearrangement uses TRBV7-8 and TRBJ2-1; TRBD2 matches 8 bases. The V segment lost 1 base and the J segment 1 base; nucleotides outside the gene matches: 6. The CDR3 contains 17 residues. Germline V gene data show CDR1 as SGHVS and CDR2 as FQNEAQ. In DNA form, the CDR3 reads TGTGCCAGCAGCTTAGTCGGGAGGGCCGTTTCCTACAATGAGCAGTTCTTC. Translating gives CASSLVGRAVSYNEQFF.

The rearrangement uses TRBV10-2 and TRBJ1-1; D not resolved. Germline V lookup: CDR1 WSHSY, CDR2 SAAADI. The CDR3 has 13 amino acids. Trimming removed 6 bases at V and 4 bases at J, with 12 bases between. DNA of the CDR3: TGCGCCAGCAGGCGGGGAGGAAGCACTGAAGCTTTCTTT. Translated: CASRRGGSTEAFF.